The source of this T cell receptor beta chain is a study of blood T cell repertoires in COVID-19. Measured with immunoSEQ multiplex PCR; TCRdb has only the in-frame clones, and not every one. This table has about 490,000 clones, approximately 85% appearing once. The source material was peripheral blood. This receptor was taken from a human donor in a cohort sampled during active COVID-19.

For the CDR3, the DNA is TGTGCCAGCAGCGTACGGGGGGACGTCCACTATGGCTACACCTTC. It translates to CASSVRGDVHYGYTF. The rearrangement links TRBV9 to TRBJ1-2, with a weak D call TRBD1 (5 bases). The CDR3 contains 15 residues. The germline V and J ends were trimmed by 1 base and 3 bases, with 13 bases remaining between them. CDR1 is SGDLS and CDR2 is YYNGEE in the germline V gene.